This TCR beta chain was found in a study of type 1 regulatory T cells. TCRdb analysed the reads with MiXCR anew, one entry per CDR3 protein. The sample yields 60,000 to 70,000 distinct CDR3 sequences, roughly 49% seen once. V was cut by 2 bases and J by 1 base, with 11 bases left in between. CDR3 size: 15 residues. Per the germline V gene, CDR1 is KGHDR and CDR2 is SFDVKD. A note on this clonotype: Its antigen is as yet unknown.

The source material was cultured non-Tr1 T cells, either the whole culture or a sorted T cell fraction (not recorded which). The rearrangement links TRBV24-1 to TRBJ2-7; D is uncertain. The source is a human donor in good health. The CDR3 DNA follows: TGTGCCACCAGTGATTCGGCGGACGGGTCCTACGAGCAGTACTTC. Translation: CATSDSADGSYEQYF.